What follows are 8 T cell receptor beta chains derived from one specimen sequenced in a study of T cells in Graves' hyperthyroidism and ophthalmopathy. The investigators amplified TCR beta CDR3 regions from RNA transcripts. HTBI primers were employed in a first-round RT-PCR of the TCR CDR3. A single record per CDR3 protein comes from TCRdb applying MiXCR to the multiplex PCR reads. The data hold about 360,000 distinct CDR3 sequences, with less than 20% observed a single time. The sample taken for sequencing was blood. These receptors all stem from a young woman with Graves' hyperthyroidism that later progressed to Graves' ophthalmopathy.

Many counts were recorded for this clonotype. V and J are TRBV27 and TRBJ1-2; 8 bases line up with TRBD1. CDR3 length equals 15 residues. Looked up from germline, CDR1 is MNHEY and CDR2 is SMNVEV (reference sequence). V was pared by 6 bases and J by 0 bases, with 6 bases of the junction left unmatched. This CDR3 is CASSRTGPSNYGYTF. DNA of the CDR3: TGTGCCAGCAGCAGGACAGGGCCGTCTAACTATGGCTACACCTTC.

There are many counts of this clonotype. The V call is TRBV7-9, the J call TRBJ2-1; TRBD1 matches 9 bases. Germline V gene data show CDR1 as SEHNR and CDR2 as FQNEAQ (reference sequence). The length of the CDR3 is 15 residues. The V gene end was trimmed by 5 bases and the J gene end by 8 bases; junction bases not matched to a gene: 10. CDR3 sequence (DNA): TGTGCCAGCAGCGCCGGGACAGGGCCTGCGGATGAGCAGTTCTTC. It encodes CASSAGTGPADEQFF.

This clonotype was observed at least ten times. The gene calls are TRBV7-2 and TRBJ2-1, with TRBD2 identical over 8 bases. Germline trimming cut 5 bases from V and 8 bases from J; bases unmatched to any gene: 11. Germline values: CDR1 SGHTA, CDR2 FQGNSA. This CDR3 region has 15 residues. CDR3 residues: CASSPRSGTRDEQFF. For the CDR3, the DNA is TGTGCCAGCAGCCCCCGTTCGGGGACTAGAGATGAGCAGTTCTTC. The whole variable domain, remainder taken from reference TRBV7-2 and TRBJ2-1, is GAGVSQSPSNKVTEKGKDVELRCDPISGHTALYWYRQSLGQGLEFLIYFQGNSAPDKSGLPSDRFSAERTGGSVSTLTIQRTQQEDSAVYLCASSPRSGTRDEQFFGPGTRLTVL.

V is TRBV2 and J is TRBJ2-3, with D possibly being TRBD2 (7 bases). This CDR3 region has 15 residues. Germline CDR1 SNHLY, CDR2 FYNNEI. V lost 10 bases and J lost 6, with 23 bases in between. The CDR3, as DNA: TGTGCCATCAGCACTGGGGGGGGGCCCTGGGATACGCAGTATTTT. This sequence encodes CAISTGGGPWDTQYF.

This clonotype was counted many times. Written as DNA, the CDR3 is TGCAGTGCTAGGGCGCCGGCTTCTGATCAGCCCCAGCATTTT. The encoded protein is CSARAPASDQPQHF. The J gene is TRBJ1-5, the V gene TRBV20-1, with D unresolved. Trimming removed 3 bases at V and 5 bases at J, with 14 bases between. The CDR3 is made up of 14 amino acids. Germline assignment: CDR1 DFQATT and CDR2 SNEGSKA (reference sequence).

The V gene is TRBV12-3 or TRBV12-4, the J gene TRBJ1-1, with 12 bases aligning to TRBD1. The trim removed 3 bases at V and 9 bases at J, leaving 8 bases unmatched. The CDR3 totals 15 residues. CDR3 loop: CASSFSGTGGGKAFF. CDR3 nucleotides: TGTGCCAGCAGTTTTTCCGGGACAGGGGGCGGTAAAGCTTTCTTT.

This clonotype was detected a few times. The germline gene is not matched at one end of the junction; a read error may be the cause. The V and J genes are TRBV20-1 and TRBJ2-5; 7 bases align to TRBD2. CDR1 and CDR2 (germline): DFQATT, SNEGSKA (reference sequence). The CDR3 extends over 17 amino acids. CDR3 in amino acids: CSTRDSQGGRGQETQYF. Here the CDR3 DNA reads TGCAGTACTAGAGATAGCCAGGGAGGGAGGGGCCAAGAGACCCAGTACTTC.

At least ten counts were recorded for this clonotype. This CDR3 is CASSYSGGQETQYF. The CDR3 nucleotides are TGTGCCAGCAGTTACTCAGGTGGTCAAGAGACCCAGTACTTC. V is TRBV6-5 and J is TRBJ2-5; unclear D gene. The CDR3 totals 14 residues. CDR1 MNHEY and CDR2 SVGAGI come from the germline V gene. V dropped 0 bases and J dropped 2 bases, with 7 bases sitting between them.